This T cell receptor (beta chain) was observed in a study of blood T cell repertoires in COVID-19. Study-level background: Italy, Spain and the United States were the sources of the convalescent and acute COVID-19 samples. The analysed material was cDNA or gDNA that came from T cells, B-cell-depleted T cells, or PBMCs.

Germline CDR1 and CDR2: GTSNPN and SVGIG (reference sequence). This CDR3 contains 16 residues. V lost 8 bases and J lost 8; bases outside the gene matches: 19. The authors' processing: Reference gene primer amplification gave estimated nucleated cell counts. Clones were read by immunoSEQ multiplex PCR, and TCRdb kept only the in-frame ones, dropping some. D and trimming come from the DNA, and the V and J calls and clone size come from that table. Found here are 100,000 to 110,000 clones, roughly 79% of them singletons; the top ten hold about an eighth. V is TRBV30 and J is TRBJ1-2; 11 bases match TRBD1. This sequence was found in a woman in her 70s with acute or convalescent COVID-19. Material for sequencing was peripheral blood. In DNA form, the CDR3 reads TGTGCCCGTCGTCGAGCCGGGACAGGGGGTATATACGGCTACACCTTC. Translating gives CARRRAGTGGIYGYTF.